This T cell receptor (beta chain) was obtained from a study of response to subunit inactivated influenza vaccine. One entry per CDR3 protein, called by TCRdb with MiXCR from the RT-PCR reads. Among a few hundred thousand distinct CDR3 sequences listed, less than 25% were seen once. A few counts support this clonotype. The antigen remains unidentified. Per the germline V gene, CDR1 is MNHEY and CDR2 is SVGAGI. J gave up 4 bases and V 1 base, and 6 bases lay outside the gene matches. The CDR3 contains 17 residues. Study results and caveats: Only a handful of new T cells, the authors suggested, are recruited with each seasonal influenza vaccination.

The material sequenced was PBMCs from blood, taken approximately 20 months after vaccination. The chain recombines TRBV6-5 with TRBJ1-6; 8 bases are shared with TRBD1. This clonotype originated in a man aged 50 to 69 who received an inactivated influenza vaccine. CDR3 bases: TGTGCCAGCAGTTACTTTTGGGACAGGACTTATAATTCACCCCTCCACTTT. It is translated as CASSYFWDRTYNSPLHF.